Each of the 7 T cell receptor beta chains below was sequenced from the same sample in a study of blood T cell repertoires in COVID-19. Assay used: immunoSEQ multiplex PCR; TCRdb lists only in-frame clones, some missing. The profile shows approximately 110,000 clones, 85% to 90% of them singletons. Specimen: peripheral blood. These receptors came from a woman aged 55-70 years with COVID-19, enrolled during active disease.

The CDR3 region has the DNA TGTGCCAGCAGCGTAGGGGGTAGCGGCTTAGAAGAGACCCAGTACTTC. Protein product: CASSVGGSGLEETQYF. This chain uses TRBV9 with TRBJ2-5; possible D gene TRBD2, 6 bases. This CDR3 is built from 16 residues. CDR1 and CDR2 (germline): SGDLS, YYNGEE. V lost 0 bases and J lost 3, with 15 bases in between.

This chain's CDR3 is CASSQEDGSYGYTF. The CDR3 nucleotides read TGCGCCAGCAGCCAAGAGGACGGGAGCTATGGCTACACCTTC. V is TRBV4-1 and J is TRBJ1-2; D ambiguous. Trimming removed 0 bases at V and 4 bases at J, with 9 bases between. The CDR3 consists of 14 residues. Per germline, CDR1 MGHRA and CDR2 YSYEKL.

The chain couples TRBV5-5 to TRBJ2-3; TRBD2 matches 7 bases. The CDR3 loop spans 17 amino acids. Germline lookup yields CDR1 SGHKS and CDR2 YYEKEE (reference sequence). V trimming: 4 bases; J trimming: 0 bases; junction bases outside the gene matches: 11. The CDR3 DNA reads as TGTGCCAGCAGCCTGGTGAGAACTAGCGATAGCACAGATACGCAGTATTTT. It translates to CASSLVRTSDSTDTQYF.

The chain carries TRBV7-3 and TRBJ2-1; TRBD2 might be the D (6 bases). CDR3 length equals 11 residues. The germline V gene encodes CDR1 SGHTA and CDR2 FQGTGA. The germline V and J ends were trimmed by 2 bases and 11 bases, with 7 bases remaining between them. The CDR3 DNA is TGTGCCAGCAGCTTAGGGACTCAGCAGTTCTTC. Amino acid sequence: CASSLGTQQFF. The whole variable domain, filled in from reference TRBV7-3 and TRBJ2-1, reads GAGVSQTPSNKVTEKGKYVELRCDPISGHTALYWYRQSLGQGPEFLIYFQGTGAADDSGLPNDRFFAVRPEGSVSTLKIQRTERGDSAVYLCASSLGTQQFFGPGTRLTVL.

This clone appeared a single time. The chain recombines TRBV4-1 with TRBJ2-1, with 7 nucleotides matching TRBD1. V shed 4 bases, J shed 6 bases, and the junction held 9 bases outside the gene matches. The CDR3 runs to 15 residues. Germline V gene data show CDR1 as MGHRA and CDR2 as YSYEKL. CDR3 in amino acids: CASSRDRAVGNEQFF. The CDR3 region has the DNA TGCGCCAGCAGCCGCGACAGGGCGGTTGGCAATGAGCAGTTCTTC.

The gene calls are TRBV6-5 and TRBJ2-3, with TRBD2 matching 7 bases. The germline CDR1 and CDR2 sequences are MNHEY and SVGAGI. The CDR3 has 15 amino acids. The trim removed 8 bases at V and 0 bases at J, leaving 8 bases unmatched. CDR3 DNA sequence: TGTGCCAGCCATCTTCGACTAGCTAGCACAGATACGCAGTATTTT. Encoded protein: CASHLRLASTDTQYF.

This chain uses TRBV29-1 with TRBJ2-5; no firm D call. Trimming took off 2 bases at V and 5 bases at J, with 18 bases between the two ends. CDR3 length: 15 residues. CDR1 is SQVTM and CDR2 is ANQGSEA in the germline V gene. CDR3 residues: CSVELQALVWETQYF. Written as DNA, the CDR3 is TGCAGCGTTGAACTCCAGGCTCTGGTCTGGGAGACCCAGTACTTC.